The present entry profiles one TCR beta chain with its context. This sample is drawn from a study of blood T cell repertoires in COVID-19. As for the study in general: Both acute and convalescent COVID-19 samples were obtained from the United States, Italy and Spain. The cDNA or gDNA used as material had been derived from T cells, B-cell-depleted T cells, or PBMCs.

The CDR3 has 11 amino acids. V lost 0 bases to trimming and J lost 8 bases, with 5 bases between them. From germline, CDR1 is GTSNPN and CDR2 SVGIG (reference sequence). Authors' analysis steps: Amplified reference gene primers provided the basis for estimating nucleated cell counts. The table came from immunoSEQ multiplex PCR; TCRdb's copy has only in-frame clones and leaves some out. V, J and clone size were drawn from that table, and D and trimming were deduced from the DNA. Of 180,000 or so clones listed, about 83% were seen once; the top ten hold 15% to 20%. The TCR originated in a person aged 65-85 years with COVID-19, enrolled during active disease. Sequences were obtained from peripheral blood. This rearrangement joins TRBV30 to TRBJ2-1; no reliable D call. The CDR3 nucleotides are TGTGCCTGGAGTGTTCGAGATGAGCAGTTCTTC. This sequence encodes CAWSVRDEQFF.